This TCR beta chain was found in a study of control samples from healthy donors and cancer patients. The CDR3 covers 12 residues. The V and J ends lost 5 bases and 5 bases respectively, with 9 bases between them. Germline V gives CDR1 SEHNR, CDR2 FQNEAQ (reference sequence). Libraries were prepared by immunoSEQ multiplex PCR; TCRdb keeps only in-frame clonotypes and omits some of them. The sample comprises 120,000 to 150,000 clones, 90% to 95% of which are singletons, and around 13% rests with the top ten. Material for sequencing was blood. The J gene is TRBJ1-2, the V gene TRBV7-9, with D possibly matching TRBD1 (6 bases). This TCR was recovered from a man in his forties or fifties in good health. The CDR3 DNA follows: TGTGCCAGCAGCCCCAGGGGTTATGGCTACACCTTC. Its translation: CASSPRGYGYTF.